The rows below give T cell receptor beta chains drawn from one sample of a study of T-cell reconstitution after alpha-beta-depleted transplantation in children. In TCRdb, the PCR reads were re-called with MiXCR into one record per CDR3 protein. The data contain about 78,000 distinct CDR3 sequences, over 12% of them singletons. The sample consisted of PBMCs, mostly from graft donor cells, taken 180 days after TCRalphabeta/CD19-depleted stem cell transplant. The receptors come from a male patient under 10 years old who had a stem cell transplant for acute lymphoblastic leukemia, so the T cells may come from the graft donor. Both conserved end residues are part of each CDR3. A D gene is named only where the DNA matches it firmly.

TRBJ2-5 | 14 | NA | TRBV20-1 | CSASRGPYQETQYF
TRBJ2-1 | 15 | NA | TRBV6-1 | CASRSQAEPYNEQFF
TRBJ1-1 | 17 | NA | TRBV7-2 | CASSPRLQGRRNTEAFF
TRBJ2-5 | 16 | TRBD2 | TRBV4-3 | CASSQDWPAGAETQYF
TRBJ2-1 | 15 | NA | TRBV24-1 | CATSDSRSSYNEQFF
TRBJ2-7 | 13 | NA | TRBV2 | CASSEVFSYEQYF
TRBJ1-1 | 15 | TRBD1 | TRBV7-3 | CASKREGATNTEAFF
TRBJ2-1 | 15 | NA | TRBV10-3 | CAIRAGQKVYNEQFF
TRBJ2-7 | 16 | TRBD2 | TRBV4-3 | CASSQDRTSGGYEQYF
TRBJ2-1 | 16 | NA | TRBV4-3 | CASSQVFRAVRNEQFF
TRBJ2-5 | 14 | NA | TRBV10-3 | CAISESGAQETQYF